This T cell receptor (beta chain) appears in the sequencing data of a study of cytomegalovirus exposure and HLA in healthy donors. PCR used 60 Vbeta primers and 13 Jbeta primers. TCRdb keeps only in-frame clones here, not all; method: immunoSEQ multiplex PCR. The data contain roughly 170,000 clones, approximately 80% of them singletons. CDR1 is SNHLY, CDR2 FYNNEI, per germline. V shed 11 bases, J shed 3 bases, and the junction held 5 bases outside the gene matches. The CDR3 runs to 15 residues. Everyone who donated was a healthy bone marrow donor. Sequencing was done on a sample of PBMCs. This receptor was taken from a boy under 18 in good health and CMV-seronegative. V and J are TRBV2 and TRBJ2-6; 12 bases agree with TRBD2. CDR3 coding DNA: TGTGCCGAAACTAGCGGGAGGCTTGGGGCCAACGTCCTGACTTTC. Translated, it gives CAETSGRLGANVLTF.